The rows below give T cell receptor beta chains drawn from one sample of a study of blood T cell repertoires in COVID-19. Some clones are missing from TCRdb's copy, which holds only in-frame ones; the method was immunoSEQ multiplex PCR. The table lists some 150,000 clones, roughly 90% of them singletons. The source material was peripheral blood. These receptors were obtained from a man in his fifties or sixties with acute or convalescent COVID-19. Both conserved end residues are part of each CDR3. The order of the fields is clone size, J gene, V gene, D gene, CDR3 protein, CDR3 DNA. The D gene is left open where the match is weak. Expanded clones get a size class; other rows say once, few or many, or leave the size out.

>NA|TRBJ2-3|TRBV7-2|NA
CASSSERTVWADTQYF
TGTGCCAGCAGCTCGGAGAGGACAGTCTGGGCAGATACGCAGTATTTT
>NA|TRBJ1-1|TRBV15|TRBD1
CATSRGGTGLTEAFF
TGTGCCACCAGCAGAGGGGGGACAGGGTTAACTGAAGCTTTCTTT
>NA|TRBJ2-3|TRBV28|NA
CASSFSGGHIDTQYF
TGTGCCAGCAGTTTTTCCGGGGGGCATATCGATACGCAGTATTTT
>NA|TRBJ2-1|TRBV19|TRBD2
CASRGLAGGRLLEQFF
TGTGCCAGTAGAGGGCTAGCGGGGGGGCGGCTTCTTGAGCAGTTCTTC
>once|TRBJ2-1|TRBV4-3|TRBD2
CASSQGTSGVTYNEQFF
TGCGCCAGCAGCCAAGGGACTAGCGGGGTAACCTACAATGAGCAGTTCTTC
>once|TRBJ2-1|TRBV20-1|TRBD1
CSATGDNEQFF
TGCAGTGCCACAGGGGACAATGAGCAGTTCTTC
>NA|TRBJ1-5|TRBV7-2|NA
CASSGQEGEPQHF
TGTGCCAGCAGCGGCCAAGAGGGTGAGCCCCAGCATTTT
>NA|TRBJ2-1|TRBV2|NA
CASRVGQTIVGFF
TGTGCCAGCAGAGTCGGACAGACAATAGTAGGGTTCTTC
>NA|TRBJ2-2|TRBV30|NA
CAWSVGAATNTGELFF
TGTGCCTGGAGTGTAGGGGCAGCTACCAACACCGGGGAGCTGTTTTTT
>NA|TRBJ1-3|TRBV15|NA
CATSRDLGGGSGNTIYF
TGTGCCACCAGCAGAGATTTGGGAGGGGGCTCTGGAAACACCATATATTTT
>NA|TRBJ2-2|TRBV4-2|TRBD2
CASSQGLAGVNTGELFF
TGTGCCAGCAGCCAAGGTCTAGCGGGGGTTAACACCGGGGAGCTGTTTTTT
>NA|TRBJ2-3|TRBV4-1|NA
CASSPNRADTQYF
TGCGCCAGCAGCCCAAACAGAGCAGATACGCAGTATTTT
>NA|TRBJ1-6|TRBV27|NA
CASSFVRGPSPLHF
TGTGCCAGCAGTTTCGTCCGAGGGCCTTCACCCCTCCACTTT
>NA|TRBJ2-7|TRBV5-8|NA
CASSSGPYEQYF
TGTGCCAGCAGCAGCGGACCGTACGAGCAGTACTTC
>NA|TRBJ1-2|TRBV5-1|TRBD1
CASNSGQVTTGYTF
TGCGCCAGCAACTCGGGACAGGTCACGACGGGCTACACCTTC
>NA|TRBJ2-5|TRBV6-6|NA
CASSFAEGQYF
TGTGCCAGCAGTTTTGCGGAAGGCCAGTACTTC
>NA|TRBJ1-6|TRBV30|NA
CAWSVTGSDNSPLHF
TGTGCCTGGAGTGTAACAGGGTCTGATAATTCACCCCTCCACTTT
>NA|TRBJ2-7|TRBV5-6|TRBD2
CASSPWGGGYEQYF
TGTGCCAGCAGCCCATGGGGGGGTGGGTATGAGCAGTACTTC
>NA|TRBJ1-1|TRBV27|TRBD1
CASSYVRQGNTEAFF
TGTGCCAGCAGTTACGTTAGACAGGGGAACACTGAAGCTTTCTTT
>once|TRBJ1-4|TRBV30|NA
CAWSTRGLSNEKLFF
TGTGCCTGGAGTACTAGGGGACTATCTAATGAAAAACTGTTTTTT